This TCR beta chain was recovered during a study of CD8+CD57+ T cells in acquired aplastic anemia. The V gene lost 6 bases and the J gene lost 2 bases, with 14 bases spanning the gap. Germline V gives CDR1 SGHAT, CDR2 FQDESV (reference sequence). The length of the CDR3 is 15 residues. In its sample, this clonotype was seen many times. The template used for profiling TCR beta VDJ and CDR3 was genomic DNA. One entry per CDR3 protein results from TCRdb running MiXCR on the reads. The table records hundreds of thousands of distinct CDR3 sequences, roughly three fifths of them present only once. This receptor was obtained from a human donor with severe aplastic anemia or a healthy control (not recorded which). The J gene is TRBJ2-1, the V gene TRBV11-1, with D perhaps matching TRBD1 or TRBD2 (6 bases each). Sequencing was carried out using sorted CD4+, CD8+, or CD8+CD57+ T cells (not recorded which) from PBMCs. DNA of the CDR3: TGTGCCAGCAGACCTACAGGGAGGCCCTACAATGAGCAGTTCTTC. Protein: CASRPTGRPYNEQFF.